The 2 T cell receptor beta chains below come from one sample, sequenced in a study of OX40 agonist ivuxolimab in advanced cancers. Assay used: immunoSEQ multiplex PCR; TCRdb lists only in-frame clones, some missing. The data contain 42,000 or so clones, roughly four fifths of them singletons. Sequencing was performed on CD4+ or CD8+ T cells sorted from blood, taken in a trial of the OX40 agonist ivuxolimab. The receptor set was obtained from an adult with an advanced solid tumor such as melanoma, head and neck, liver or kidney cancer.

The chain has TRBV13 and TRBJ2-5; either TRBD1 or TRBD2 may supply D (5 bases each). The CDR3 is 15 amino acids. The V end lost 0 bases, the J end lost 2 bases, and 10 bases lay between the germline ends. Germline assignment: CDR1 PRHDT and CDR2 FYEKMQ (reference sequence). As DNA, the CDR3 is TGTGCCAGCAGCTTAGGAGAGGGGCGGCAAGAGACCCAGTACTTC. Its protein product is CASSLGEGRQETQYF.

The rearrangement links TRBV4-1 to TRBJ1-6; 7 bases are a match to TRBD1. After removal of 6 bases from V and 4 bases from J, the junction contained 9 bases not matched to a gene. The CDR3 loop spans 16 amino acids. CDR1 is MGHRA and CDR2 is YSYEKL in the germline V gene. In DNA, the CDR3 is TGCGCCAGCAGGCAGGAGCCGGGACAGTATAATTCACCCCTCCACTTT. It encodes CASRQEPGQYNSPLHF.